A selection of T cell receptor beta chains follows, all from one sample in a study of cytomegalovirus exposure and HLA in healthy donors. Here immunoSEQ multiplex PCR was the method, and the copy in TCRdb shows in-frame clones only, minus some. The table has about 250,000 clones, roughly 73% seen once. The sequenced sample was PBMCs. The receptors were gathered from a boy between 10 and 17 years old in good health and CMV-seronegative. The conserved cysteine and the conserved F or W are not part of the CDR3 here. Rows give clone size only sometimes, using once, few, many, or a class for an expanded clone.

size: .
J: TRBJ2-3
V: TRBV2
CDR3: ASSPPGQGFRIFTDTQY

size: .
J: TRBJ1-5
V: TRBV19
CDR3: ASRWGGWGFSNQPQH

size: .
J: TRBJ1-2
V: TRBV6-1
CDR3: ASKRQVGRMYGYT

size: .
J: TRBJ2-7
V: TRBV5-6
CDR3: ASSLAPGQTYEQY

size: .
J: TRBJ2-7
V: TRBV5-4
CDR3: ASRPPGQEYEQY

size: .
J: TRBJ1-6
V: TRBV5-1
CDR3: ASSLGGNNSPLH

size: few
J: TRBJ2-5
V: TRBV7-8
CDR3: ASSLRRQETQY

size: once
J: TRBJ1-1
V: TRBV6-1
CDR3: ASSHRTGEVPEAF

size: .
J: TRBJ2-3
V: TRBV9
CDR3: ASSGGPSGMEDTQY

size: few
J: TRBJ2-3
V: TRBV7-9
CDR3: ASSPRDRVTDTQY

size: few
J: TRBJ2-1
V: TRBV6-6
CDR3: ASRLAGDSNEQF

size: .
J: TRBJ2-7
V: TRBV5-6
CDR3: ASSFYQTESYEQY

size: .
J: TRBJ2-1
V: TRBV11-2
CDR3: ASSFMAGTRGQF

size: .
J: TRBJ2-1
V: TRBV19
CDR3: ASTIQGLSYNEQF

size: .
J: TRBJ1-3
V: TRBV18
CDR3: ASSLQLSSGNTIY

size: .
J: TRBJ2-5
V: TRBV6-5
CDR3: ASTPWGGGETQY

size: few
J: TRBJ2-7
V: TRBV13
CDR3: ASSLGGSGSGNEQY

size: once
J: TRBJ1-2
V: TRBV2
CDR3: ASSDRGVNGYT

size: .
J: TRBJ2-7
V: TRBV6-5
CDR3: ASSNYGRGEQY

size: .
J: TRBJ1-3
V: TRBV9
CDR3: ASSAAEGAGNTIY

size: .
J: TRBJ1-1
V: TRBV10-3
CDR3: AISSNRRQVNTEAF

size: .
J: TRBJ1-5
V: TRBV2
CDR3: ASSGGQVHQPQH

size: .
J: TRBJ2-7
V: TRBV19
CDR3: ASRRQGALEQY

size: .
J: TRBJ2-2
V: TRBV7-9
CDR3: ASSHPQGWRELF

size: .
J: TRBJ1-1
V: TRBV9
CDR3: ASSVDVRGTEAF

size: .
J: TRBJ1-2
V: TRBV11-2
CDR3: ASSHEGDGYT

size: .
J: TRBJ1-5
V: TRBV7-2
CDR3: ASSLVSQPQH

size: .
J: TRBJ2-5
V: TRBV11-3
CDR3: ASSPLLRGGETQY

size: .
J: TRBJ2-3
V: TRBV7-6
CDR3: ASSFPMGQGSTDTQY

size: .
J: TRBJ2-3
V: TRBV6-5
CDR3: ASSYSRTVSTDTQY

size: .
J: TRBJ1-3
V: TRBV5-4
CDR3: ASSSAGTIGNTIY

size: .
J: TRBJ1-2
V: TRBV7-9
CDR3: ASSPSGVRYGYT

size: .
J: TRBJ1-1
V: TRBV19
CDR3: ASSERGRMVF

size: .
J: TRBJ2-2
V: TRBV5-1
CDR3: ASSPARGLYNTGELF